This entry lists 3 T cell receptor beta chains sequenced from one sample in a study of blood T cell repertoires in COVID-19. Method: immunoSEQ multiplex PCR; TCRdb's copy keeps in-frame clones and lacks some. The repertoire holds approximately 150,000 clones, with roughly 85% as singletons. Sequenced material: peripheral blood. The origin of the receptors is a human donor in a cohort sampled during active COVID-19.

The CDR3 sequence: CSVEGEAYYGYTF. CDR3 bases: TGCAGCGTTGAAGGGGAGGCTTACTATGGCTACACCTTC. The J gene is TRBJ1-2, the V gene TRBV29-1; D gene ambiguous. This CDR3 spans 13 amino acids. CDR1 is SQVTM and CDR2 is ANQGSEA in the germline V gene. V lost 1 base and J 3 bases, leaving 9 bases between the germline ends. The full variable domain, completed using reference TRBV29-1 and TRBJ1-2, is SAVISQKPSRDICQRGTSLTIQCQVDSQVTMMFWYRQQPGQSLTLIATANQGSEATYESGFVIDKFPISRPNLTFSTLTVSNMSPEDSSIYLCSVEGEAYYGYTFGSGTRLTVV.

The chain carries TRBV14 and TRBJ1-1; 8 bases are shared with TRBD1. Germline V gene data show CDR1 as SGHDN and CDR2 as FVKESK. Losses at the gene ends were 1 base for V and 5 bases for J; bases not matched to a gene: 3. This CDR3 contains 14 residues. CDR3: CASSQGQGATEAFF. CDR3 sequence (DNA): TGTGCCAGCAGCCAAGGTCAGGGGGCGACTGAAGCTTTCTTT. The variable domain in full, with the rest retrieved from reference TRBV14 and TRBJ1-1, is EAGVTQFPSHSVIEKGQTVTLRCDPISGHDNLYWYRRVMGKEIKFLLHFVKESKQDESGMPNNRFLAERTGGTYSTLKVQPAELEDSGVYFCASSQGQGATEAFFGQGTRLTVV.

The V and J genes are TRBV5-8 and TRBJ2-1; 12 bases map to TRBD2. The CDR3 has 15 residues. Trimming took 0 bases from V and 8 from J; bases not matched to a gene: 3. Germline V CDR1 and CDR2: SGHTS, YDEGEE. DNA of the CDR3: TGTGCCAGCAGCTTGGGACTAGCGGGAGCGGATGAGCAGTTCTTC. This sequence encodes CASSLGLAGADEQFF.